These 7 T cell receptor beta chains came from one sample sequenced in a study of blood T cell repertoires in COVID-19. Profiling relied on immunoSEQ multiplex PCR, and the TCRdb table lists in-frame clones only, not all of them. The table shows 140,000 to 150,000 clones, with 87% occurring only once. What was sequenced was peripheral blood. All receptors come from an elderly man with acute or convalescent COVID-19.

This clone was picked up one time. This chain joins TRBV11-1 and TRBJ2-5; weak D call: TRBD2 (5 bases). In germline, CDR1 is SGHAT, CDR2 FQDESV (reference sequence). CDR3 length: 16 residues. V shed 5 bases and J shed 2 bases, with 18 bases lying between them. The CDR3: CASSLRTDWTQETQYF. CDR3 DNA sequence: TGTGCCAGCAGCCTACGGACGGATTGGACTCAAGAGACCCAGTACTTC.

The chain couples TRBV6-5 to TRBJ2-1, with a weak D call TRBD1 (6 bases). V lost 5 bases and J lost 8, with 16 bases in between. Germline V gene lookup returns CDR1 MNHEY and CDR2 SVGAGI. CDR3 length: 14 residues. In DNA form, the CDR3 reads TGTGCCAGCAGTAATCCACAGGGAGCGCATGAGCAGTTCTTC. It encodes CASSNPQGAHEQFF.

This chain connects TRBV6-1 to TRBJ2-5; a possible D gene is TRBD1 (5 bases). V gave up 2 bases and J gave up 5 bases, with 9 bases separating them. Germline V gene sequence: CDR1 MNHNS, CDR2 SASEGT. The CDR3 runs to 13 residues. The CDR3 nucleotides are TGTGCCAGCAGTGAAAGGGGCAGGGAGACCCAGTACTTC. It codes for CASSERGRETQYF.

This chain joins TRBV4-1 and TRBJ2-6, with no clear D. Trimming removed 0 bases at V and 0 bases at J, with 6 bases between. CDR1 is MGHRA, CDR2 YSYEKL, per germline. The CDR3 runs to 16 residues. In nucleotides, the CDR3 is TGCGCCAGCAGCCAAGATCGAGTCTCTGGGGCCAACGTCCTGACTTTC. It is translated as CASSQDRVSGANVLTF.

The chain couples TRBV7-2 to TRBJ2-7; 8 bases map to TRBD2. V lost 6 bases, J lost 3 bases, and 10 bases stayed unmatched. The germline V gene encodes CDR1 SGHTA and CDR2 FQGNSA. This CDR3 contains 15 residues. CDR3 sequence: CASRTSSGGFYEQYF. The DNA for the CDR3 is TGTGCCAGCAGGACCTCCAGCGGGGGCTTCTACGAGCAGTACTTC.

The chain combines TRBV3-1 (or the pseudogene TRBV3-2) with TRBJ1-5, with D perhaps TRBD1 (6 bases). The CDR3 covers 13 residues. Looked up from germline, CDR1 is LGHDT and CDR2 is YNNKEL (reference sequence). V was trimmed by 5 bases and J by 1 base, leaving 6 bases between them. CDR3 DNA sequence: TGTGCCAGCAGCGGACAGAGCAATCAGCCCCAGCATTTT. Translating it yields CASSGQSNQPQHF.

In its sample, this clone was seen once. The genes are TRBV24-1 and TRBJ1-1; TRBD1 is a possible D gene (6 bases). From germline, CDR1 is KGHDR and CDR2 SFDVKD. The ends were cut back, 12 bases at V and 0 bases at J, with 19 bases in the middle. The CDR3 runs 15 residues. The CDR3 here is CAPSRTAPLNTEAFF. The CDR3, as DNA: TGTGCCCCTTCCCGGACAGCTCCTCTGAACACTGAAGCTTTCTTT.